Listed here are 17 T cell receptor beta chains from one sample, sequenced in a study of blood T cell repertoires in COVID-19. Sequencing was performed with immunoSEQ multiplex PCR; in TCRdb, only in-frame clones are kept and a portion is missing. The table includes 240,000 or so clones, around 79% detected once. Sequenced material: peripheral blood. These receptors originate from an elderly woman with acute or convalescent COVID-19.

This rearrangement joins TRBV4-1 to TRBJ1-1, with D hard to call. V was cut by 1 base and J by 0 bases, with 6 bases left in between. The CDR3 is 14 amino acids. The germline gives CDR1 MGHRA, CDR2 YSYEKL. CDR3 in DNA: TGCGCCAGCAGCCAAGTCGGGATGAACACTGAAGCTTTCTTT. Translated: CASSQVGMNTEAFF.

The gene calls are TRBV5-4 and TRBJ1-2, with D tentatively TRBD1 (5 bases). Trimming removed 1 base at V and 6 bases at J, with 10 bases between. There are 13 residues in the CDR3. The germline gives CDR1 SGHNT, CDR2 YYREEE (reference sequence). CDR3 DNA sequence: TGTGCCAGCAGCTTGTTTCAGGGCCATGGCTACACCTTC. Translation: CASSLFQGHGYTF.

The chain links TRBV4-1 to TRBJ1-4, with TRBD1 identical over 7 bases. The CDR3 spans 18 residues. The ends lost 1 base at V and 0 bases at J; junction bases unmatched: 8. From germline, CDR1 is MGHRA and CDR2 YSYEKL. The CDR3 nucleotides read TGCGCCAGCAGCCAAGGGGCAGGGGGTACCGCAACTAATGAAAAACTGTTTTTT. Translating gives CASSQGAGGTATNEKLFF.

The rearrangement links TRBV3-1 (or the pseudogene TRBV3-2) to TRBJ1-3, with D tentatively TRBD1 (6 bases). Germline V gene lookup returns CDR1 LGHDT and CDR2 YNNKEL (reference sequence). V was cut by 4 bases and J by 13 bases, with 14 bases left in between. The CDR3 consists of 12 residues. CDR3 DNA: TGTGCCAGCAGCCCAGCCGGGACACGGATATATTTT. Protein sequence: CASSPAGTRIYF.

This chain uses TRBV29-1 with TRBJ1-2; D call uncertain. The CDR3 contains 13 residues. The germline CDR1 and CDR2 sequences are SQVTM and ANQGSEA. Trimming left V 1 base short and J 4 bases short, with 10 bases between. Here the CDR3 DNA reads TGCAGCGTTGAAGTTTATGCAGGCTATGGCTACACCTTC. This codes for CSVEVYAGYGYTF.

The V call is TRBV3-1 (or the pseudogene TRBV3-2), the J call TRBJ1-1; the D is unclear. CDR3 length: 13 residues. CDR1 is LGHDT, CDR2 YNNKEL, per germline (reference sequence). The V end lost 5 bases, the J end lost 4 bases, and 11 bases lay between the germline ends. As DNA, the CDR3 is TGTGCCAGCAGCGGAGGGAGTAGCACTGAAGCTTTCTTT. It encodes CASSGGSSTEAFF.

In this sample, this clone turned up once. V usage is TRBV12-3 or TRBV12-4 and J usage is TRBJ1-1; D is uncertain. V lost 3 bases to trimming and J lost 3 bases, with 8 bases between them. The CDR3 contains 13 residues. The CDR3 loop is CASSFYRDTEAFF. The CDR3, as DNA: TGTGCCAGCAGTTTTTACAGAGACACTGAAGCTTTCTTT.

The chain has TRBV6-1 and TRBJ2-7; D ambiguous. This CDR3 is 13 amino acids long. CDR1 is MNHNS and CDR2 is SASEGT in the germline V gene. The V and J ends lost 2 bases and 2 bases respectively, with 7 bases between them. CDR3 DNA: TGTGCCAGCAGTGAAATACACCCCTACGAGCAGTACTTC. Translation gives CASSEIHPYEQYF.

The V call is TRBV6-2 or TRBV6-3, the J call TRBJ1-1, with D uncertain. V was cut by 5 bases and J by 10 bases, with 20 bases left in between. Germline V gene lookup returns CDR1 MNHEY and CDR2 SVGEGT. The CDR3 length is 14 residues. CDR3 protein: CASSNQVRGFGAFF. The CDR3 coding sequence is TGTGCCAGCAGTAATCAGGTACGGGGATTTGGAGCTTTCTTT.

The V gene is TRBV29-1, the J gene TRBJ1-4; D uncertain. The CDR3 has 13 amino acids. The germline V gene has CDR1 SQVTM and CDR2 ANQGSEA. Between the trimmed V and J ends, which lost 6 bases and 5 bases, there was a span of 13 bases. For the CDR3, the DNA is TGCAGCGTCCGAGCCGGGAACAATGAAAAACTGTTTTTT. Its translation: CSVRAGNNEKLFF. Filled out from reference TRBV29-1 and TRBJ1-4, the complete variable domain reads SAVISQKPSRDICQRGTSLTIQCQVDSQVTMMFWYRQQPGQSLTLIATANQGSEATYESGFVIDKFPISRPNLTFSTLTVSNMSPEDSSIYLCSVRAGNNEKLFFGSGTQLSVL.

A note on this clone: No DNA is shown, since the ends of the CDR3 on it are uncertain; the CDR3 is the one TCRdb lists. This rearrangement joins TRBV27 to TRBJ2-1; the DNA was not compared with TRBD1, the D call given in the table. Germline V gives CDR1 MNHEY, CDR2 SMNVEV (reference sequence). 14 amino acids form the CDR3, both terminal residues included. The CDR3 reads CASSFGQGASKAFF.

The CDR3, as DNA: TGCGCCAGCAGCCTCAGGGAACAGGGGAGCTACACCTTC. Its protein is CASSLREQGSYTF. V usage is TRBV5-1 and J usage is TRBJ1-2; 7 bases are a match to TRBD1. Germline V gene sequence: CDR1 SGHRS, CDR2 YFSETQ. This CDR3 comprises 13 residues. J lost 9 bases, V lost 4 bases, and 9 bases had no gene match.

The chain joins TRBV3-1 (or the pseudogene TRBV3-2) to TRBJ1-6; 7 bases line up with TRBD1. The V and J ends lost 3 bases and 7 bases, in that order; junction bases with no gene match: 3. This CDR3 is built from 14 residues. Germline V CDR1 and CDR2: LGHDT, YNNKEL (reference sequence). The CDR3 loop reads CASSHRDRNSPLHF. The CDR3 DNA follows: TGTGCCAGCAGCCACCGGGACAGAAATTCACCCCTCCACTTT.

The CDR3 DNA reads as TGTGCCAGCAGCTTGGCTACCGACAGGATCTATTCTGGGGCCAACGTCCTGACTTTC. Protein sequence: CASSLATDRIYSGANVLTF. The chain carries TRBV5-6 and TRBJ2-6, with TRBD1 as a possible D gene (6 bases). Per germline, CDR1 SGHDT and CDR2 YYEEEE. The V gene lost 0 bases and the J gene lost 1 base, with 17 bases spanning the gap. CDR3 length: 19 amino acids.

The chain uses TRBV4-1 and TRBJ2-5; D remains ambiguous. Per the germline V gene, CDR1 is MGHRA and CDR2 is YSYEKL. The CDR3 extends over 15 amino acids. The V gene lost 0 bases and the J gene lost 5 bases, with 13 bases spanning the gap. CDR3 in DNA: TGCGCCAGCAGCCAAGAAGAAGCCGCCGGGGAGACCCAGTACTTC. This translates into CASSQEEAAGETQYF.

This sequence joins TRBV3-1 (or the pseudogene TRBV3-2) and TRBJ1-6; TRBD1 agrees at 7 bases. Germline V gene sequence: CDR1 LGHDT, CDR2 YNNKEL (reference sequence). Trimming took 7 bases from V and 9 from J; bases not matched to a gene: 21. This CDR3 comprises 18 residues. The CDR3 sequence: CASTLGTARTSGGSPLHF. Here the CDR3 DNA reads TGTGCCAGCACCCTGGGGACAGCGAGGACTAGCGGAGGTTCACCCCTCCACTTT.

The chain is built from TRBV6-5 and TRBJ1-6; D is unresolved. Germline V gene lookup returns CDR1 MNHEY and CDR2 SVGAGI. Trimming removed 0 bases at V and 5 bases at J, with 8 bases between. The CDR3 spans 15 residues. The CDR3 nucleotides read TGTGCCAGCAGTTACTCGGGTCGGGATAATTCACCCCTCCACTTT. Residues: CASSYSGRDNSPLHF.